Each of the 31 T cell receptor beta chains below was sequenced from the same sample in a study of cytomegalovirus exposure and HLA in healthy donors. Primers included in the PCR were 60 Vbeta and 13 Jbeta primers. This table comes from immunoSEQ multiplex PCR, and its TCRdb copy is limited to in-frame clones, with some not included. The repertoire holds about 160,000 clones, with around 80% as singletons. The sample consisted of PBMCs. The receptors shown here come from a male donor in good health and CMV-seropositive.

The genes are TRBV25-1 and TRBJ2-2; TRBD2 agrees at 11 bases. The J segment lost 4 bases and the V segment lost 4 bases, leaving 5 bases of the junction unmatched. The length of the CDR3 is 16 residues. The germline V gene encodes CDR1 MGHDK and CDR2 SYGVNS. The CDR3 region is CASSGSGTSGTGELFF. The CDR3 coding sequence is TGTGCCAGCAGTGGCTCCGGGACTAGCGGCACCGGGGAGCTGTTTTTT.

This chain's CDR3 is CASRLAGGGEQYF. CDR3 sequence (DNA): TGTGCCAGCAGACTAGCGGGAGGGGGCGAGCAGTACTTC. The chain links TRBV13 to TRBJ2-7; TRBD2 agrees at 13 bases. This CDR3 contains 13 residues. V shed 6 bases and J 6 bases; nucleotides not matched to a gene: 2. In germline, CDR1 is PRHDT, CDR2 FYEKMQ (reference sequence).

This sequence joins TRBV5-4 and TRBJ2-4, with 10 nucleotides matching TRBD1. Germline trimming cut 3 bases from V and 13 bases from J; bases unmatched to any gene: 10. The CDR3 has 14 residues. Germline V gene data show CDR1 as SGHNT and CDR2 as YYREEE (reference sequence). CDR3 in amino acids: CASSSPGQGLEQYF. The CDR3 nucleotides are TGTGCCAGCAGCTCACCGGGACAGGGGCTGGAACAGTACTTC.

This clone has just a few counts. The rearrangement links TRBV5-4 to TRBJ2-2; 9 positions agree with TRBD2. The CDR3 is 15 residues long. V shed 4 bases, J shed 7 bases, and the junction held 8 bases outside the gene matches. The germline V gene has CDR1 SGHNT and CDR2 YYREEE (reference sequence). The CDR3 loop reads CASSLPAGGVGELFF. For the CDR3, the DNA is TGTGCCAGCAGCCTCCCAGCGGGAGGCGTCGGGGAGCTGTTTTTT.

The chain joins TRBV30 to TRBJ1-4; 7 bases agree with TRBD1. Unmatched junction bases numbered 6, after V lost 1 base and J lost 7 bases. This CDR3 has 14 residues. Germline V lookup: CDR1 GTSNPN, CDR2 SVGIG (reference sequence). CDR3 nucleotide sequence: TGTGCCTGGAGTGAGGGGGCGCGGAGTGAAAAACTGTTTTTT. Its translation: CAWSEGARSEKLFF.

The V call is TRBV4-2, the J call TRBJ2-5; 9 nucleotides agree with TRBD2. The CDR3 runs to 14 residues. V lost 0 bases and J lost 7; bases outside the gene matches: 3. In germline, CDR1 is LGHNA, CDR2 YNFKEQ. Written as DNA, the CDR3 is TGTGCCAGCAGCCAAGACGGGACTAGCACGACCCAGTACTTC. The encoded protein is CASSQDGTSTTQYF.

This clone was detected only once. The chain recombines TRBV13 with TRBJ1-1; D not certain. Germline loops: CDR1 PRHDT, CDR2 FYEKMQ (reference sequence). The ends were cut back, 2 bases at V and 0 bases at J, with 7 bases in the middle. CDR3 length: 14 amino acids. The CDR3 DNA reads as TGTGCCAGCAGCTTAATTCCGGTGAACACTGAAGCTTTCTTT. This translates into CASSLIPVNTEAFF.

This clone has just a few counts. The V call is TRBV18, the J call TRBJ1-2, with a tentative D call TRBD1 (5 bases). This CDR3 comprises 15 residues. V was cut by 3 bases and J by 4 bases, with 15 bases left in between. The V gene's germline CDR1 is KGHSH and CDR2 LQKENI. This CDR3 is CASSPNVRDSYGYTF. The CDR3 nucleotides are TGTGCCAGCTCACCCAACGTCCGGGACTCCTATGGCTACACCTTC.

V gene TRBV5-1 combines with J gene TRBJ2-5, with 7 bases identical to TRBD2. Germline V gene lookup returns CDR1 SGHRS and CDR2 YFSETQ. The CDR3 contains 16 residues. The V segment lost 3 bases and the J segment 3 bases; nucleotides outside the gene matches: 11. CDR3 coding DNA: TGCGCCAGCAGCTGGGAACTAGCGCACCGAAAAGAGACCCAGTACTTC. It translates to CASSWELAHRKETQYF.

The CDR3 region is CASSLQGSGYTF. CDR3 nucleotide sequence: TGTGCCAGCAGCTTGCAGGGGAGTGGCTACACCTTC. The chain links TRBV7-9 to TRBJ1-2; D possibly corresponds to TRBD1 (6 bases). V was pared by 3 bases and J by 7 bases, with 9 bases between. The CDR3 totals 12 residues. Looked up from germline, CDR1 is SEHNR and CDR2 is FQNEAQ (reference sequence).

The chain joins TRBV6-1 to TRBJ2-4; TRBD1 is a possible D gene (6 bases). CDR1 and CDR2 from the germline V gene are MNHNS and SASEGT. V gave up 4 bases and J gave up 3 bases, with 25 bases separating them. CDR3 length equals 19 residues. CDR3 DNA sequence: TGTGCCAGCAGTGCCTTACAATGGACAGCGGTGGCAAACAAAAACATTCAGTACTTC. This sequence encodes CASSALQWTAVANKNIQYF.

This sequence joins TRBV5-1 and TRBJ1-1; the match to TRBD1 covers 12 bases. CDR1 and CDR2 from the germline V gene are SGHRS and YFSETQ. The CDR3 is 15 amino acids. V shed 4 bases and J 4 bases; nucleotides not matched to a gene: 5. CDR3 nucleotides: TGCGCCAGCAGCCTACCGGGACAGGGGGCCACTGAAGCTTTCTTT. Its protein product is CASSLPGQGATEAFF.

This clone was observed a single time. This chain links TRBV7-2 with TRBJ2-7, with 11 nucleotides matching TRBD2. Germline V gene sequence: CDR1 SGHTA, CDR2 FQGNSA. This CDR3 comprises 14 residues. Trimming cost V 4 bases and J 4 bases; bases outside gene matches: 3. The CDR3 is CASSSGTSGYEQYF. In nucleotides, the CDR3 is TGTGCCAGCAGCTCCGGGACTAGCGGATACGAGCAGTACTTC. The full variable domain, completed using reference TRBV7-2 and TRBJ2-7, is GAGVSQSPSNKVTEKGKDVELRCDPISGHTALYWYRQSLGQGLEFLIYFQGNSAPDKSGLPSDRFSAERTGGSVSTLTIQRTQQEDSAVYLCASSSGTSGYEQYFGPGTRLTVT.

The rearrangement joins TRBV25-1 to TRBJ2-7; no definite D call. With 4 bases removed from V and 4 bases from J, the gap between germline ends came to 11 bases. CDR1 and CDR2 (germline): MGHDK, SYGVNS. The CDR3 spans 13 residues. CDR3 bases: TGTGCCAGCAGTGGGCGGAGCCGGTACGAGCAGTACTTC. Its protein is CASSGRSRYEQYF.

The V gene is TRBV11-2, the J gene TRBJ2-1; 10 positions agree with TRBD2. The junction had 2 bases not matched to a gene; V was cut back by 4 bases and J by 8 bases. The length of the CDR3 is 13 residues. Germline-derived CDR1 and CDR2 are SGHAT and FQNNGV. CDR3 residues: CASSSGLADEQFF. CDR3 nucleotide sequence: TGTGCCAGCAGCTCAGGACTAGCGGATGAGCAGTTCTTC.

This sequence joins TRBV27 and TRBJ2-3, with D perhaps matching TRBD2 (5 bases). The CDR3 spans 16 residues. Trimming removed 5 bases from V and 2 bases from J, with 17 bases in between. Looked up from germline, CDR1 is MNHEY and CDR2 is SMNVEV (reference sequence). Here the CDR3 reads CASSPQRTPLTDTQYF. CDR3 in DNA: TGTGCCAGCAGTCCTCAGAGGACTCCACTCACAGATACGCAGTATTTT.

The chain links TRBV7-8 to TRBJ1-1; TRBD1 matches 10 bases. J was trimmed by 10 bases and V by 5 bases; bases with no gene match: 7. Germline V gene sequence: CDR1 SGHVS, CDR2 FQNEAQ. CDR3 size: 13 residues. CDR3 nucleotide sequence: TGTGCCAGCAGCCTCCGACAGGGGGCGCGAGCTTTCTTT. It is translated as CASSLRQGARAFF.

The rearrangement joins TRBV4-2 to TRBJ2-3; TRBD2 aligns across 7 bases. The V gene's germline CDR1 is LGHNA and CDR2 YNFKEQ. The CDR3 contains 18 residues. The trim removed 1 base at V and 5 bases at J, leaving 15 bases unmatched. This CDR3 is CASSQGSASGTRGDTQYF. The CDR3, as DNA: TGTGCCAGCAGCCAAGGGTCGGCTAGCGGTACTAGGGGAGATACGCAGTATTTT.

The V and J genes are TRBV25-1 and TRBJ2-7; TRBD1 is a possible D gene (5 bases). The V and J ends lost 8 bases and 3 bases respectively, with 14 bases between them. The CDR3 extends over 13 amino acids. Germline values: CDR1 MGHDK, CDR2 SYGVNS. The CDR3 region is CASSDGAYYEQYF. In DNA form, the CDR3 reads TGTGCCAGCTCAGATGGGGCCTACTACGAGCAGTACTTC.

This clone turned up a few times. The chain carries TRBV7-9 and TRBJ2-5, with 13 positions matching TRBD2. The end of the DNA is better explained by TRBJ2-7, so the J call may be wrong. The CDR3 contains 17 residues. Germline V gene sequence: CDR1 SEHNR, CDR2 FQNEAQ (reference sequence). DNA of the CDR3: TGTGCCAGCAGCTCGAAACTAGCGGGAGGGAACTCCTACGAGCAGTACTTC. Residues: CASSSKLAGGNSYEQYF.

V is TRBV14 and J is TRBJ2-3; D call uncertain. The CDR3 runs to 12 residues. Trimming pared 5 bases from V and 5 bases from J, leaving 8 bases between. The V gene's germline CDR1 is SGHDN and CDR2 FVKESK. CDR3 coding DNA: TGTGCCAGCAGCTATAGAAGAGATACGCAGTATTTT. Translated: CASSYRRDTQYF.

CDR3 in amino acids: CASMLSGSYNEQFF. The CDR3 DNA reads as TGTGCCAGCATGCTTAGCGGATCCTACAATGAGCAGTTCTTC. This chain joins TRBV11-2 and TRBJ2-1; TRBD2 might be the D (6 bases). Trimming took off 7 bases at V and 1 base at J, with 11 bases between the two ends. Germline V gives CDR1 SGHAT, CDR2 FQNNGV. This CDR3 is 14 amino acids long.

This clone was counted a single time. The CDR3 here is CASRAGVKAEAFF. The CDR3 DNA sequence: TGTGCCAGCAGGGCAGGGGTCAAAGCTGAAGCTTTCTTT. The V gene is TRBV28, the J gene TRBJ1-1; perhaps TRBD1 as D (6 bases). Germline CDR1 MDHEN, CDR2 SYDVKM. The CDR3 loop spans 13 amino acids. Trimming took 6 bases from V and 6 from J, leaving 14 bases between them.

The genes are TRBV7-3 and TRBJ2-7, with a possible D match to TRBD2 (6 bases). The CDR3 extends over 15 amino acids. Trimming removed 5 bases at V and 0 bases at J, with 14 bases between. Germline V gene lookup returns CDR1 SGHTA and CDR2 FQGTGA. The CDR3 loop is CASSLRAGSSYEQYF. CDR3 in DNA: TGTGCCAGCAGCCTCCGGGCCGGGAGCTCCTACGAGCAGTACTTC.

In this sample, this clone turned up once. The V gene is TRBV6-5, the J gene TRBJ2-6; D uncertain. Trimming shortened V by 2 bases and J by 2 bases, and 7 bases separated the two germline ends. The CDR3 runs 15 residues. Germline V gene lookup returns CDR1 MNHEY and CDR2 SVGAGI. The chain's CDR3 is CASSYQVTGANVLTF. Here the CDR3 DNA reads TGTGCCAGCAGTTACCAGGTTACTGGGGCCAACGTCCTGACTTTC.

The CDR3 nucleotides read TGTGCCAGCAGTGGTCTAGCGGCATCCTACGAGCAGTACTTC. It codes for CASSGLAASYEQYF. This sequence joins TRBV6-1 and TRBJ2-7, with 7 bases fitting TRBD2. V was clipped by 4 bases and J by 1 base; unmatched bases: 4. Germline assignment: CDR1 MNHNS and CDR2 SASEGT. This CDR3 contains 14 residues.

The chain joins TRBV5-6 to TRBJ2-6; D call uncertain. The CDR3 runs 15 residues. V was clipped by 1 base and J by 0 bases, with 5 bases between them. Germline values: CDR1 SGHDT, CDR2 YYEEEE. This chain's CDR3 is CASSLKHSGANVLTF. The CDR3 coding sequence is TGTGCCAGCAGCTTGAAGCACTCTGGGGCCAACGTCCTGACTTTC.

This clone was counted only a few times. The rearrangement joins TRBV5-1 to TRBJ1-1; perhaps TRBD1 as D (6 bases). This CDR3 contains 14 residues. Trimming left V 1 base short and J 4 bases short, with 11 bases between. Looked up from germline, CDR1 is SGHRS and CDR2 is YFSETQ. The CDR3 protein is CASSLTGYSTEAFF. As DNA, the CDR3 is TGCGCCAGCAGCTTGACAGGGTATTCCACTGAAGCTTTCTTT.

In DNA form, the CDR3 reads TGTGCCAGCTTCGGGACAGGGATGTTCTACGAGCAGTACTTC. This codes for CASFGTGMFYEQYF. V gene TRBV28 combines with J gene TRBJ2-7; the match to TRBD1 covers 9 bases. Germline trimming cut 8 bases from V and 3 bases from J; bases unmatched to any gene: 8. The CDR3 loop spans 14 amino acids. CDR1 and CDR2 (germline): MDHEN, SYDVKM.

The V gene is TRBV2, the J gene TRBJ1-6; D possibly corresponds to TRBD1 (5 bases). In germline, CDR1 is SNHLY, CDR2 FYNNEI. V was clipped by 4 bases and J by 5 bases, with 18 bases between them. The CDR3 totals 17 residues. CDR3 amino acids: CASSVRSQGGNNSPLHF. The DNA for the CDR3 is TGTGCCAGCAGTGTTAGGAGCCAGGGAGGCAATAATTCACCCCTCCACTTT. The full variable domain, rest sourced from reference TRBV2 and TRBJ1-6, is EPEVTQTPSHQVTQMGQEVILRCVPISNHLYFYWYRQILGQKVEFLVSFYNNEISEKSEIFDDQFSVERPDGSNFTLKIRSTKLEDSAMYFCASSVRSQGGNNSPLHFGNGTRLTVT.

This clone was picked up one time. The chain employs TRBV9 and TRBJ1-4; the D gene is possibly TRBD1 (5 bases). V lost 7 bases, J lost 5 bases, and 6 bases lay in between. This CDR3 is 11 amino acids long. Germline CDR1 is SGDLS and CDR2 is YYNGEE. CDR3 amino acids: CASGQNEKLFF. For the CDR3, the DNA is TGTGCCAGCGGACAAAATGAAAAACTGTTTTTT.